These T cell receptor beta chains were read from a single sample in a study of shared T cell receptors in the human thymus. Profiled with immunoSEQ multiplex PCR; TCRdb holds only in-frame clones, not every one. The table has roughly 550,000 clones, 75% to 80% seen once. Separately, the same data were catalogued under a study of human thymus T cells.

The sequenced sample was thymocytes. Every receptor here comes from a boy under two years old with a congenital heart defect. CDR3s include the opening cysteine and the closing phenylalanine or tryptophan. The order of the fields is J gene, D gene, clone size, V gene, CDR3 protein, CDR3 DNA. The D gene is left open where the match is weak. The size entry is marked missing in some rows and otherwise reads once, few, many or a size class.

>TRBJ2-7|TRBD2|NA|TRBV14
CASSIGTSGYYEQYF
TGTGCCAGCAGCATCGGGACTAGCGGGTACTACGAGCAGTACTTC
>TRBJ1-2|NA|few|TRBV28
CASSRRGDYTF
TGTGCCAGCAGTAGGCGGGGGGACTACACCTTC
>TRBJ1-1|TRBD1|NA|TRBV15
CATSLWPGGTEAFF
TGTGCCACCAGCTTATGGCCAGGGGGCACTGAAGCTTTCTTT
>TRBJ2-3|TRBD2|NA|TRBV5-1
CASSKGLASCTDTQYF
TGCGCCAGCAGTAAGGGACTAGCGTCTTGCACAGATACGCAGTATTTT
>TRBJ2-7|NA|NA|TRBV4-3
CASSPTSLTPIGTYEQYF
TGCGCCAGCAGCCCAACTTCCCTGACACCTATTGGAACCTACGAGCAGTACTTC
>TRBJ2-7|TRBD2|NA|TRBV11-2
CASSRYRRREAYEQYF
TGTGCCAGCAGCCGATACCGCAGGCGGGAGGCCTACGAGCAGTACTTC
>TRBJ2-7|NA|NA|TRBV7-8
CASSPTLSYEQYF
TGTGCCAGCAGCCCTACCCTTTCTTACGAGCAGTACTTC
>TRBJ2-1|TRBD2|NA|TRBV5-1
CASSLAPGLAGGSYNEQFF
TGCGCCAGCAGCTTGGCCCCGGGACTAGCGGGAGGGTCCTACAATGAGCAGTTCTTC
>TRBJ1-5|NA|NA|TRBV28
CASSLWGRGINQPQHF
TGTGCCAGCAGTTTATGGGGCAGGGGAATCAATCAGCCCCAGCATTTT
>TRBJ2-5|TRBD1|once|TRBV6-5
CASSIGTGETQYF
TGTGCCAGCAGCATTGGGACAGGGGAGACCCAGTACTTC
>TRBJ2-1|NA|NA|TRBV7-9
CASKSENEQFF
TGTGCCAGCAAATCCGAGAATGAGCAGTTCTTC
>TRBJ2-7|NA|NA|TRBV21-1
CASSGPVTYEQYF
TGTGCCAGCAGCGGGCCAGTTACCTACGAGCAGTACTTC
>TRBJ2-3|NA|NA|TRBV13
CASSLAGVSTDTQYF
TGTGCCAGCAGCTTAGCGGGAGTGAGCACAGATACGCAGTATTTT
>TRBJ2-7|TRBD2|once|TRBV6-1
CASSDIACRAGCYEQYF
TGTGCCAGCAGTGATATAGCATGTCGAGCGGGATGCTACGAGCAGTACTTC
>TRBJ2-1|NA|NA|TRBV4-3
CASSQPSSTSNEQFF
TGCGCCAGCAGCCAGCCGAGTAGCACGAGCAATGAGCAGTTCTTC
>TRBJ1-4|NA|NA|TRBV2
CATQGGANEKLFF
TGTGCCACCCAGGGCGGCGCTAATGAAAAACTGTTTTTT
>TRBJ2-7|TRBD2|NA|TRBV4-1
CASSHPLGTSGVHSYEQYF
TGCGCCAGCAGCCACCCCTTGGGAACTAGCGGGGTCCACTCCTACGAGCAGTACTTC
>TRBJ1-5|NA|NA|TRBV7-9
CASSLGGSPQPQHF
TGTGCCAGCAGCTTAGGGGGCTCGCCTCAGCCCCAGCATTTT
>TRBJ1-2|NA|NA|TRBV19
CASSPPEGQGYTF
TGTGCCAGTAGTCCCCCGGAAGGACAGGGCTACACCTTC
>TRBJ1-5|TRBD1|NA|TRBV6-5
CASSALTGDAQPQHF
TGTGCCAGCAGTGCCTTAACAGGGGATGCTCAGCCCCAGCATTTT
>TRBJ2-1|NA|NA|TRBV9
CASSPPEGAGSYNEQFF
TGTGCCAGCAGCCCACCCGAGGGGGCGGGATCCTACAATGAGCAGTTCTTC
>TRBJ1-2|NA|NA|TRBV7-2
CASSLLPLGGAPGYGYTF
TGTGCCAGCAGCTTACTTCCTTTGGGGGGGGCGCCTGGCTATGGCTACACCTTC
>TRBJ2-3|NA|NA|TRBV5-1
CATLTDTQYF
TGCGCCACCCTCACAGATACGCAGTATTTT
>TRBJ1-3|NA|NA|TRBV28
CASSPARRVVGNTIYF
TGTGCCAGCAGTCCGGCCCGGAGGGTGGTCGGAAACACCATATATTTT
>TRBJ2-1|TRBD2|NA|TRBV5-4
CASSLVASGMHEQFF
TGTGCCAGCAGCTTGGTGGCTAGCGGGATGCATGAGCAGTTCTTC
>TRBJ1-1|NA|NA|TRBV10-3
CASSPRRWTEAFF
TGTGCCTCCTCCCCGAGGCGGTGGACTGAAGCTTTCTTT
>TRBJ2-1|TRBD2|NA|TRBV7-6
CASSLGLYNEQFF
TGTGCCAGCAGCTTGGGACTATACAATGAGCAGTTCTTC